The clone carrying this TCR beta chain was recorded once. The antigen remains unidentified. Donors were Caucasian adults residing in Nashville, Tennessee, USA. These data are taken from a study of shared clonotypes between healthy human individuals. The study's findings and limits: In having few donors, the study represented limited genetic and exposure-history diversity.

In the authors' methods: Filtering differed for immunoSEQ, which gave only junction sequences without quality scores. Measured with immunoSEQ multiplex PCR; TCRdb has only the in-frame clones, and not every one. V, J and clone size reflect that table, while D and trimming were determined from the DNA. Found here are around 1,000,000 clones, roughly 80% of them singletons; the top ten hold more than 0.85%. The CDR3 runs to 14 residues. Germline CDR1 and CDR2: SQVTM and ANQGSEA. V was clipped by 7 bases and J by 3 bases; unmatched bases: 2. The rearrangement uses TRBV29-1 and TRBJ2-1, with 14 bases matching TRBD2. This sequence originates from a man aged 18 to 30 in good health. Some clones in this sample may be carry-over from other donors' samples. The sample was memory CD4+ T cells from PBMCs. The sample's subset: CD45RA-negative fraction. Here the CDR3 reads CSAGTSGGYNEQFF. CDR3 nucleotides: TGCAGCGCCGGGACTAGCGGGGGCTACAATGAGCAGTTCTTC.